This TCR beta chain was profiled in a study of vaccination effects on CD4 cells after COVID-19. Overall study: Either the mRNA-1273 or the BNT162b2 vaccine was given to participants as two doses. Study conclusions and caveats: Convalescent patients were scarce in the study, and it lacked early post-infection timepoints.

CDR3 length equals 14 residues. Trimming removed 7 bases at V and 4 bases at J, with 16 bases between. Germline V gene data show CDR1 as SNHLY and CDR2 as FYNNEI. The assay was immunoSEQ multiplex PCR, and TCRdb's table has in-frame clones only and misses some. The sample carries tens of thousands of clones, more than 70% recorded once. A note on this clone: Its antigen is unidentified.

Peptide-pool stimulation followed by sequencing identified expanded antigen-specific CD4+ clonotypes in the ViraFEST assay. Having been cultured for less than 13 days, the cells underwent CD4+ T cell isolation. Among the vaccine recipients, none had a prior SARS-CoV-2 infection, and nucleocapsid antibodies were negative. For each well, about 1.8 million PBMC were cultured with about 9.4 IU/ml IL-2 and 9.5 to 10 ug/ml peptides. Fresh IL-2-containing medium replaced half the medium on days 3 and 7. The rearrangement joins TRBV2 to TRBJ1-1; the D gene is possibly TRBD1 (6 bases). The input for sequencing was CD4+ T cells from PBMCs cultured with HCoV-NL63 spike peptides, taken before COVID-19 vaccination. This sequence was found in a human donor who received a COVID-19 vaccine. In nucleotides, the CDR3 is TGTGCCAGCACCATACAGGGTGGTGGCACTGAAGCTTTCTTT. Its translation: CASTIQGGGTEAFF.